These 15 T cell receptor beta chains came from one sample sequenced in a study of blood T cell repertoires in COVID-19. Measured with immunoSEQ multiplex PCR; TCRdb has only the in-frame clones, and not every one. The profile covers some 150,000 clones, with 70% to 90% appearing a single time and roughly 2.6% taken by the ten largest. The sample was peripheral blood. These receptors originate from a human donor with acute or convalescent COVID-19. The donor label of this sample is uncertain.

The chain links TRBV19 to TRBJ2-7; 13 positions agree with TRBD2. After removal of 6 bases from V and 7 bases from J, the junction contained 12 bases not matched to a gene. The CDR3 is made up of 16 amino acids. Germline V gene data show CDR1 as LNHDA and CDR2 as SQIVND (reference sequence). CDR3 sequence: CASSNTGTSGVFEQYF. CDR3 coding DNA: TGTGCCAGTAGCAATACCGGGACTAGCGGGGTGTTTGAGCAGTACTTC.

J is TRBJ2-5 and V is TRBV6-2 or TRBV6-3, with 11 bases aligning to TRBD2. J was trimmed by 4 bases and V by 6 bases; bases with no gene match: 10. The CDR3 sequence is 16 residues long. Germline V gene data show CDR1 as MNHEY and CDR2 as SVGEGT. This CDR3 is CASSIAPTSGVETQYF. DNA for the CDR3: TGTGCCAGCAGCATTGCCCCGACTAGCGGGGTAGAGACCCAGTACTTC.

The J gene is TRBJ1-1, the V gene TRBV10-3; weak D call: TRBD1 (5 bases). The length of the CDR3 is 12 residues. Germline CDR1 is ENHRY and CDR2 is SYGVKD. V shed 11 bases and J shed 5 bases, with 15 bases lying between them. The CDR3 loop reads CAVRVEGTEAFF. CDR3 coding DNA: TGTGCCGTGCGGGTGGAGGGGACTGAAGCTTTCTTT.

The genes are TRBV2 and TRBJ2-7, with D perhaps matching TRBD1 (6 bases). The V gene lost 6 bases and the J gene lost 3 bases, with 9 bases spanning the gap. Germline CDR1 reads SNHLY; CDR2 reads FYNNEI. This CDR3 is 12 amino acids long. The CDR3 here is CASSIQGYEQYF. The CDR3 DNA reads TGTGCCAGCAGCATACAGGGCTACGAGCAGTACTTC.

The V call is TRBV6-1, the J call TRBJ1-4; 10 bases line up with TRBD1. This CDR3 region has 16 residues. V lost 5 bases to trimming and J lost 0 bases; unmatched junction nucleotides: 3. Germline CDR1 is MNHNS and CDR2 is SASEGT. The CDR3 loop is CASSKGTGATNEKLFF. CDR3 sequence (DNA): TGTGCCAGCAGTAAAGGGACAGGGGCAACTAATGAAAAACTGTTTTTT.

The chain links TRBV5-1 to TRBJ2-5; TRBD1 matches at 9 bases. The V segment lost 0 bases and the J segment 2 bases; nucleotides outside the gene matches: 5. The CDR3 contains 16 residues. Germline V gene lookup returns CDR1 SGHRS and CDR2 YFSETQ. The DNA for the CDR3 is TGCGCCAGCAGCTTGGGCGGACAGGGGCTGCAAGAGACCCAGTACTTC. Protein product: CASSLGGQGLQETQYF.

The chain recombines TRBV5-8 with TRBJ2-3, with TRBD2 matching 13 bases. The CDR3 is 16 residues long. Losses at the gene ends were 4 bases for V and 7 bases for J; bases not matched to a gene: 9. Germline CDR1 and CDR2: SGHTS and YDEGEE. The CDR3 sequence is CASSRTSGSVRNTQYF. In DNA, the CDR3 is TGTGCCAGCAGCAGGACTAGCGGGAGCGTACGAAATACGCAGTATTTT.

The rearrangement uses TRBV7-3 and TRBJ2-6; perhaps TRBD2 as D (5 bases). This CDR3 spans 17 amino acids. V gave up 1 base and J gave up 0 bases, with 10 bases separating them. Germline CDR1 is SGHTA and CDR2 is FQGTGA. The CDR3 sequence is CASSLRAGPSGANVLTF. The CDR3 DNA sequence: TGTGCCAGCAGCTTAAGGGCGGGCCCCTCTGGGGCCAACGTCCTGACTTTC.

This clone was found a few times. The genes are TRBV4-1 and TRBJ1-4, with a weak D call TRBD1 (6 bases). In germline, CDR1 is MGHRA, CDR2 YSYEKL. The CDR3 sequence is 15 residues long. V was cut by 1 base and J by 7 bases, with 13 bases left in between. The CDR3 loop reads CASSQGVQGREKLFF. The CDR3 DNA is TGCGCCAGCAGCCAAGGCGTACAGGGCCGTGAAAAACTGTTTTTT.

The chain has TRBV29-1 and TRBJ1-5, with D maybe TRBD1 (6 bases). CDR3 size: 12 residues. The germline V gene encodes CDR1 SQVTM and CDR2 ANQGSEA. The ends were cut back, 6 bases at V and 5 bases at J, with 11 bases in the middle. The CDR3 region has the DNA TGCAGCGTGGGGGACATGGATCAGCCCCAGCATTTT. This sequence encodes CSVGDMDQPQHF. Together with reference TRBV29-1 and TRBJ1-5, the CDR3 gives the full variable domain: SAVISQKPSRDICQRGTSLTIQCQVDSQVTMMFWYRQQPGQSLTLIATANQGSEATYESGFVIDKFPISRPNLTFSTLTVSNMSPEDSSIYLCSVGDMDQPQHFGDGTRLSIL.

The chain couples TRBV15 to TRBJ2-7, with 7 nucleotides matching TRBD1. This CDR3 is built from 13 residues. J lost 3 bases, V lost 6 bases, and 5 bases had no gene match. The V gene's germline CDR1 is LNHNV and CDR2 YYDKDF (reference sequence). This CDR3 is CATRRAGGYEQYF. The CDR3 DNA reads TGTGCCACCAGGAGGGCAGGGGGCTACGAGCAGTACTTC.

V is TRBV6-2 or TRBV6-3 and J is TRBJ2-7; D remains unclear. This CDR3 comprises 13 residues. The V end lost 4 bases, the J end lost 2 bases, and 9 bases lay between the germline ends. CDR1 is MNHEY and CDR2 is SVGEGT in the germline V gene. The CDR3 region is CASSSADTYEQYF. CDR3 nucleotide sequence: TGTGCCAGCAGTTCCGCGGATACCTACGAGCAGTACTTC.

This clone was picked up one time. The chain couples TRBV6-2 or TRBV6-3 to TRBJ2-1; 10 bases map to TRBD2. The CDR3 consists of 16 residues. The junction had 5 bases not matched to a gene; V was cut back by 2 bases and J by 4 bases. Germline V gene lookup returns CDR1 MNHEY and CDR2 SVGEGT. The CDR3 coding sequence is TGTGCCAGCAGTTACCTGGCTAGCGGGGGATACAATGAGCAGTTCTTC. Protein: CASSYLASGGYNEQFF.

The genes are TRBV28 and TRBJ1-2, with D possibly matching TRBD1 (5 bases). There are 14 residues in the CDR3. Germline values: CDR1 MDHEN, CDR2 SYDVKM. The V gene lost 3 bases and the J gene lost 8 bases, with 16 bases spanning the gap. In DNA form, the CDR3 reads TGTGCCAGCAGTTTTGCGGGACTTCAAGGCGGCTACACCTTC. It is translated as CASSFAGLQGGYTF.

The CDR3 reads CATSDLEGSGRSDTQYF. For the CDR3, the DNA is TGTGCCACCAGTGATTTAGAAGGAAGTGGGCGTTCGGATACGCAGTATTTT. The chain is built from TRBV24-1 and TRBJ2-3; no definite D call. From germline, CDR1 is KGHDR and CDR2 SFDVKD. The CDR3 is 17 residues long. Between the trimmed V and J ends, which lost 1 base and 6 bases, there was a span of 19 bases.